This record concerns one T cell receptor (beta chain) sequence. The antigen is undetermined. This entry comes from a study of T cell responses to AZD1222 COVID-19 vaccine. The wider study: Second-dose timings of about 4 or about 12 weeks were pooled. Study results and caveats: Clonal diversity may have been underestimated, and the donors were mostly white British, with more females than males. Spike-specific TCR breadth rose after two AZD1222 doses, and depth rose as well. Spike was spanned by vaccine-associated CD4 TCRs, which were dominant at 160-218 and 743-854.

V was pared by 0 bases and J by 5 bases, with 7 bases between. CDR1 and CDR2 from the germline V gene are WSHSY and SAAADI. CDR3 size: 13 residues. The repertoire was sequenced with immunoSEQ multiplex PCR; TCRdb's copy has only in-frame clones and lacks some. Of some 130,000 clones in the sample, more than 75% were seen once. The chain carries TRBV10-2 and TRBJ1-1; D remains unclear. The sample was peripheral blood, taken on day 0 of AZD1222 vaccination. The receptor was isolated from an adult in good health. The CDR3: CASSESTETEAFF. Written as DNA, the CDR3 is TGCGCCAGCAGTGAGTCGACCGAAACTGAAGCTTTCTTT.